A single sample is the source of the 30 T cell receptor beta chains below, sequenced in a study of shared clonotypes between healthy human individuals. TCRdb's table, derived via immunoSEQ multiplex PCR, lists solely in-frame clones and lacks some. The sample contains about 2 million clones, about 95% of which appear only once. Cells designated naive CD8 were CD45RO-negative and were positively selected for CCR7, with terminally differentiated effector memory CD45RA+ cells excluded. The sample comprised naive CD8+ T cells sorted from blood. The receptor set was obtained from a man aged 18 to 29 in good health.

The chain carries TRBV19 and TRBJ2-3, with 15 bases lining up with TRBD2. V trimming: 5 bases; J trimming: 4 bases; junction bases outside the gene matches: 10. From germline, CDR1 is LNHDA and CDR2 SQIVND (reference sequence). This CDR3 has 18 amino acids. The CDR3 protein is CASSPHWTSGRGADTQYF. The CDR3 DNA reads TGTGCCAGTAGTCCACATTGGACTAGCGGGAGGGGGGCAGATACGCAGTATTTT. Supplemented by reference TRBV19 and TRBJ2-3, the full variable domain reads DGGITQSPKYLFRKEGQNVTLSCEQNLNHDAMYWYRQDPGQGLRLIYYSQIVNDFQKGDIAEGYSVSREKKESFPLTVTSAQKNPTAFYLCASSPHWTSGRGADTQYFGPGTRLTVL.

The J gene is TRBJ2-5, the V gene TRBV5-6; D is uncertain. V lost 0 bases and J 2 bases, leaving 14 bases between the germline ends. The CDR3 spans 16 residues. In germline, CDR1 is SGHDT, CDR2 YYEEEE. CDR3 nucleotide sequence: TGTGCCAGCAGCTTGGATAGAAGACTGATTCAAGAGACCCAGTACTTC. Residues: CASSLDRRLIQETQYF.

This chain links TRBV9 with TRBJ2-3; 8 bases map to TRBD2. V trimming: 0 bases; J trimming: 4 bases; junction bases outside the gene matches: 4. Looked up from germline, CDR1 is SGDLS and CDR2 is YYNGEE. This CDR3 is 15 amino acids long. DNA for the CDR3: TGTGCCAGCAGCGTAGCGGGACTAGGCCCAGATACGCAGTATTTT. This translates into CASSVAGLGPDTQYF.

In its sample, this clone is medium-sized. V gene TRBV16 combines with J gene TRBJ2-1; D gene ambiguous. CDR3 length: 13 amino acids. The V gene lost 2 bases and the J gene lost 9 bases, with 11 bases spanning the gap. Germline CDR1 is KGHSY and CDR2 is FQNENV. The CDR3 DNA sequence: TGTGCCAGCAGCCAAGACCGAACAGCTGAGCAGTTCTTC. Protein sequence: CASSQDRTAEQFF. The variable domain in full, with the rest retrieved from reference TRBV16 and TRBJ2-1, is GEEVAQTPKHLVRGEGQKAKLYCAPIKGHSYVFWYQQVLKNEFKFLISFQNENVFDETGMPKERFSAKCLPNSPCSLEIQATKLEDSAVYFCASSQDRTAEQFFGPGTRLTVL.

This sequence joins TRBV6-5 and TRBJ2-7; 7 bases fit TRBD2. The CDR3 is 15 residues long. Germline V gene data show CDR1 as MNHEY and CDR2 as SVGAGI. The V and J ends lost 0 bases and 2 bases, in that order; junction bases with no gene match: 4. CDR3 coding DNA: TGTGCCAGCAGTTACTCGCGAGCGGGACCCTACGAGCAGTACTTC. Translating gives CASSYSRAGPYEQYF.

As for this clone: At one end the junction does not follow the germline gene, possibly because of a read error. Other DNA sequences in the sample encode the same CDR3. The chain combines TRBV13 with TRBJ2-7; 7 bases agree with TRBD1. This CDR3 contains 14 residues. Germline CDR1 is PRHDT and CDR2 is FYEKMQ (reference sequence). The CDR3 region is CASSLGTASYEQYF. As DNA, the CDR3 is TGTGCCAGCAGCCTAGGGACAGCCTCCTACGAGCAGTACTTC.

With regard to this clone: The sample carries other DNA sequences with the same CDR3. The gene calls are TRBV4-1 and TRBJ2-7, with 9 bases lining up with TRBD1. The V segment lost 4 bases and the J segment 2 bases; nucleotides outside the gene matches: 3. Looked up from germline, CDR1 is MGHRA and CDR2 is YSYEKL. This CDR3 contains 14 residues. CDR3 nucleotide sequence: TGCGCCAGCAGCCTCCGACAGGGGGCCTACGAGCAGTACTTC. Amino acid sequence: CASSLRQGAYEQYF.

The chain has TRBV19 and TRBJ2-5, with D perhaps given as TRBD1 or TRBD2 (5 bases each). This CDR3 is 15 amino acids long. Germline CDR1 and CDR2: LNHDA and SQIVND (reference sequence). Trimming stripped 5 bases from V and 1 base from J, with 14 bases between. The CDR3 DNA sequence: TGTGCCAGTAGTCGAGGGGCCGCCACCCAAGAGACCCAGTACTTC. Translation gives CASSRGAATQETQYF.

The CDR3, as DNA: TGCGCCAGCAGCTCGGGACTAGCGGGACTCAAAAACATTCAGTACTTC. Its protein product is CASSSGLAGLKNIQYF. This chain uses TRBV5-1 with TRBJ2-4; 13 bases are shared with TRBD2. This CDR3 is built from 16 residues. CDR1 is SGHRS and CDR2 is YFSETQ in the germline V gene. Germline trimming cut 3 bases from V and 3 bases from J; bases unmatched to any gene: 3.

J is TRBJ2-1 and V is TRBV9; D unclear. CDR1 SGDLS and CDR2 YYNGEE come from the germline V gene. The CDR3 loop spans 13 amino acids. V gave up 1 base and J gave up 5 bases, with 7 bases separating them. The DNA for the CDR3 is TGTGCCAGCAGCGTAATAGGAGACAATGAGCAGTTCTTC. Translating it yields CASSVIGDNEQFF.

This chain links TRBV7-9 with TRBJ2-7, with D maybe TRBD1 (6 bases). In germline, CDR1 is SEHNR, CDR2 FQNEAQ (reference sequence). The CDR3 extends over 17 amino acids. V dropped 4 bases and J dropped 1 base, with 20 bases sitting between them. Written as DNA, the CDR3 is TGTGCCAGCAGCTCACCAATACAGGGTCAACCTTCCTACGAGCAGTACTTC. It yields the protein CASSSPIQGQPSYEQYF.

This chain links TRBV18 with TRBJ1-3; a possible D gene is TRBD1 (5 bases). This CDR3 contains 15 residues. The ends were cut back, 3 bases at V and 2 bases at J, with 11 bases in the middle. Germline V gene sequence: CDR1 KGHSH, CDR2 LQKENI. In nucleotides, the CDR3 is TGTGCCAGCTCACCGGGCAGGGAGGCTGGAAACACCATATATTTT. Translated: CASSPGREAGNTIYF.

Remarks on this clone: Other DNA sequences within the sample encode an identical CDR3. The V gene is TRBV27, the J gene TRBJ1-1; tentative D call: TRBD1 (6 bases). CDR1 is MNHEY, CDR2 SMNVEV, per germline (reference sequence). The CDR3 contains 14 residues. V lost 2 bases, J lost 5 bases, and 12 bases lay in between. The CDR3 spells CASSLRRGGTEAFF. The DNA for the CDR3 is TGTGCCAGCAGTTTAAGGAGAGGGGGAACTGAAGCTTTCTTT.

The CDR3 reads CASSFSAGPNTGELFF. The CDR3 coding sequence is TGTGCCAGCAGTTTCTCCGCGGGGCCGAACACCGGGGAGCTGTTTTTT. The rearrangement uses TRBV28 and TRBJ2-2; D is perhaps TRBD2 (6 bases). Trimming removed 3 bases from V and 0 bases from J, with 11 bases in between. CDR1 and CDR2 (germline): MDHEN, SYDVKM. The CDR3 runs 16 residues.

The V gene is TRBV19, the J gene TRBJ2-1, with no clear D. Germline loops: CDR1 LNHDA, CDR2 SQIVND (reference sequence). The V end lost 3 bases, the J end lost 0 bases, and 9 bases lay between the germline ends. The CDR3 totals 15 residues. The CDR3 sequence is CASSIGSHSYNEQFF. The CDR3 DNA is TGTGCCAGTAGTATCGGGTCTCACTCCTACAATGAGCAGTTCTTC.

The chain is built from TRBV2 and TRBJ1-1; tentative D call: TRBD1 (5 bases). From germline, CDR1 is SNHLY and CDR2 FYNNEI. The germline V and J ends were trimmed by 1 base and 4 bases, with 7 bases remaining between them. This CDR3 contains 13 residues. CDR3 coding DNA: TGTGCCAGCAGTGAAGGCAGGGCCACTGAAGCTTTCTTT. The encoded protein is CASSEGRATEAFF.

The chain combines TRBV5-1 with TRBJ2-7; TRBD2 matches at 9 bases. V lost 3 bases, J lost 2 bases, and 12 bases stayed unmatched. Germline V CDR1 and CDR2: SGHRS, YFSETQ. The CDR3 covers 17 residues. CDR3 in amino acids: CASSSESTSGATYEQYF. DNA of the CDR3: TGCGCCAGCAGCTCCGAATCGACTAGCGGAGCAACCTACGAGCAGTACTTC.

The chain employs TRBV6-1 and TRBJ2-7; 11 positions agree with TRBD2. CDR1 is MNHNS and CDR2 is SASEGT in the germline V gene. The CDR3 sequence is 15 residues long. Trimming took 2 bases from V and 4 from J; bases not matched to a gene: 4. CDR3 DNA: TGTGCCAGCAGTGAAATAGCGGGGGGGCGATACGAGCAGTACTTC. It translates to CASSEIAGGRYEQYF.

A word on this clone: Other nucleotide sequences in the sample specify the same CDR3. The chain joins TRBV27 to TRBJ1-2; 8 bases align to TRBD1. The CDR3 runs to 14 residues. Germline loops: CDR1 MNHEY, CDR2 SMNVEV (reference sequence). V dropped 3 bases and J dropped 2; count of bases not matched to a gene: 2. Here the CDR3 reads CASSLTGANYGYTF. DNA for the CDR3: TGTGCCAGCAGTTTGACAGGGGCGAACTATGGCTACACCTTC.

The V gene is TRBV19, the J gene TRBJ2-3, with a weak D call TRBD1 (6 bases). Between the trimmed V and J ends, which lost 5 bases and 5 bases, there was a span of 17 bases. Germline V gene lookup returns CDR1 LNHDA and CDR2 SQIVND (reference sequence). The CDR3 covers 15 residues. The CDR3 here is CASSHPGQGEDTQYF. DNA for the CDR3: TGTGCCAGTAGTCACCCGGGACAAGGGGAAGATACGCAGTATTTT.

Here the CDR3 DNA reads TGTGCCAGCAGCTTAGCGATATCAGGGTATGGCTACACCTTC. This translates into CASSLAISGYGYTF. The chain is built from TRBV7-6 and TRBJ1-2; D may be TRBD1 (5 bases). The CDR3 runs to 14 residues. Trimming stripped 0 bases from V and 5 bases from J, with 10 bases between. Germline values: CDR1 SGHVS, CDR2 FNYEAQ.

The V and J genes are TRBV15 and TRBJ2-5, with 8 bases aligning to TRBD1. The CDR3 loop spans 14 amino acids. Trimming at V came to 2 bases and at J to 5 bases, leaving 4 bases not matched to a gene. Looked up from germline, CDR1 is LNHNV and CDR2 is YYDKDF (reference sequence). CDR3 DNA sequence: TGTGCCACCAGCAGAAGGACAGGGCGGGAGACCCAGTACTTC. Translating it yields CATSRRTGRETQYF.

The V and J genes are TRBV20-1 and TRBJ2-5; no firm D call. The V end was cut by 3 bases, the J end by 5 bases, with 4 bases between. This CDR3 is built from 10 residues. In germline, CDR1 is DFQATT, CDR2 SNEGSKA (reference sequence). CDR3 DNA: TGCAGTGCTAGTTTGGAGACCCAGTACTTC. This encodes CSASLETQYF.

V usage is TRBV15 and J usage is TRBJ2-5, with 8 bases identical to TRBD2. The V and J ends lost 0 bases and 5 bases, in that order; junction bases with no gene match: 8. Germline loops: CDR1 LNHNV, CDR2 YYDKDF (reference sequence). The CDR3 loop spans 16 amino acids. The DNA for the CDR3 is TGTGCCACCAGCAGAGATCAGCAGGGCGGGGGGGAGACCCAGTACTTC. Its protein is CATSRDQQGGGETQYF.

This chain joins TRBV4-1 and TRBJ1-3; D remains ambiguous. Germline CDR1 reads MGHRA; CDR2 reads YSYEKL. This CDR3 is 12 amino acids long. With 0 bases removed from V and 9 bases from J, the gap between germline ends came to 6 bases. The CDR3 loop is CASSQDNGTIYF. The CDR3 nucleotides are TGCGCCAGCAGCCAAGATAACGGCACCATATATTTT.

This chain uses TRBV7-8 with TRBJ2-5; D might be TRBD1 (6 bases). V was clipped by 10 bases and J by 5 bases, with 17 bases between them. In germline, CDR1 is SGHVS, CDR2 FQNEAQ. CDR3 length: 13 amino acids. The CDR3 protein is CATTGIIGETQYF. CDR3 nucleotide sequence: TGTGCCACCACAGGGATTATTGGTGAGACCCAGTACTTC.

The J gene is TRBJ1-2, the V gene TRBV7-2, with TRBD1 matching 7 bases. This CDR3 is 15 amino acids long. V was clipped by 1 base and J by 4 bases; unmatched bases: 6. CDR1 and CDR2 from the germline V gene are SGHTA and FQGNSA. This chain's CDR3 is CASSLDDRVSYGYTF. As DNA, the CDR3 is TGTGCCAGCAGCTTAGACGACAGGGTTAGCTATGGCTACACCTTC.

The chain's CDR3 is CASGFQGSSNEQYF. CDR3 in DNA: TGTGCTAGTGGTTTCCAGGGGTCGTCCAACGAGCAGTACTTC. This chain links TRBV12-5 with TRBJ2-7; maybe TRBD1 (6 bases). CDR3 length: 14 amino acids. CDR1 LGHNT and CDR2 FRNRAP come from the germline V gene. V dropped 3 bases and J dropped 5 bases, with 14 bases sitting between them.

The chain carries TRBV28 and TRBJ1-6; possibly TRBD1 for D (5 bases). Per the germline V gene, CDR1 is MDHEN and CDR2 is SYDVKM. Between the trimmed V and J ends, which lost 2 bases and 7 bases, there was a span of 12 bases. The CDR3 length is 15 residues. CDR3 DNA sequence: TGTGCCAGCAGTTTAGAAGGGGAAGGGAATTCACCCCTCCACTTT. It codes for CASSLEGEGNSPLHF.

V usage is TRBV7-9 and J usage is TRBJ1-1, with a weak D call TRBD1 (5 bases). CDR1 and CDR2 from the germline V gene are SEHNR and FQNEAQ (reference sequence). The CDR3 is 13 amino acids. Trimming removed 7 bases at V and 1 base at J, with 10 bases between. The CDR3 nucleotides are TGTGCCAGCAACCTACAGGAGAACACTGAAGCTTTCTTT. Its translation: CASNLQENTEAFF.